The present entry profiles one T cell receptor (beta chain) with its context. Profiled with immunoSEQ multiplex PCR; TCRdb holds only in-frame clones, not every one. The table has under 350,000 clones, 70% to 90% seen once. This sample was included in a study of blood T cell repertoires in COVID-19. For the study at large: Samples came from the United States, Italy and Spain, spanning acute and convalescent COVID-19. Sources were T cells, B-cell-depleted T cells, or PBMCs; the material itself was cDNA or gDNA.

Per the germline V gene, CDR1 is SNHLY and CDR2 is FYNNEI. Trimming left V 6 bases short and J 4 bases short, with 15 bases between. This CDR3 comprises 14 residues. Sequences were obtained from peripheral blood. This TCR was sampled from a woman aged 70-85 years with acute or convalescent COVID-19. The V gene is TRBV2, the J gene TRBJ1-2, with D maybe TRBD1 (5 bases). The CDR3 is CASRRWGEAYGYTF. CDR3 nucleotides: TGTGCCAGCAGAAGATGGGGGGAGGCCTATGGCTACACCTTC.